The T cell receptor (beta chain) described here comes from a study of T-cell reconstitution after alpha-beta-depleted transplantation in children. Preparation of the TCRbeta library was carried out with unique molecular identifiers. TCRdb reprocessed the PCR reads via MiXCR and lists one record per CDR3 protein. This sample has a few hundred thousand distinct CDR3 sequences, with 10% found just once. This clonotype has ten or more counts. The V end lost 0 bases, the J end lost 11 bases, and 22 bases lay between the germline ends. CDR1 and CDR2 (germline): LGHNA, YNFKEQ. The CDR3 is made up of 16 amino acids.

The sequence was obtained from a human donor who donated a stem cell graft to a child with acute lymphoblastic leukemia. The chain is built from TRBV4-2 and TRBJ1-2, with a tentative D call TRBD1 (5 bases). The sample consisted of PBMCs from the stem cell graft donor, taken from the stem cell graft. For the CDR3, the DNA is TGTGCCAGCAGCCAAGAAGGGCAGGGTCGGGGTGATCGGTACACCTTC. Translated: CASSQEGQGRGDRYTF.